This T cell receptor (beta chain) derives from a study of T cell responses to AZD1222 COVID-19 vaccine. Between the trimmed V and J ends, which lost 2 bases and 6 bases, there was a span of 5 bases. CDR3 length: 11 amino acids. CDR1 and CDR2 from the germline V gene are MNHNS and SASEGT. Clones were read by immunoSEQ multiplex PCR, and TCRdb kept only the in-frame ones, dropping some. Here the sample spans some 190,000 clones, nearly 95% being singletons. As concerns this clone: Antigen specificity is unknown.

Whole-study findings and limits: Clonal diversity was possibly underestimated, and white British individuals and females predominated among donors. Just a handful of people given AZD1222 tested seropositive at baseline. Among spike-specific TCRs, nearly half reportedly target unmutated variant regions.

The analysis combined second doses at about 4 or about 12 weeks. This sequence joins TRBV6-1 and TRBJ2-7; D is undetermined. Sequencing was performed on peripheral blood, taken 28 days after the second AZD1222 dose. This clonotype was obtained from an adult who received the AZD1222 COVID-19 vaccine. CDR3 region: CASSEPREQYF. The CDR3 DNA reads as TGTGCCAGCAGTGAACCACGCGAGCAGTACTTC.